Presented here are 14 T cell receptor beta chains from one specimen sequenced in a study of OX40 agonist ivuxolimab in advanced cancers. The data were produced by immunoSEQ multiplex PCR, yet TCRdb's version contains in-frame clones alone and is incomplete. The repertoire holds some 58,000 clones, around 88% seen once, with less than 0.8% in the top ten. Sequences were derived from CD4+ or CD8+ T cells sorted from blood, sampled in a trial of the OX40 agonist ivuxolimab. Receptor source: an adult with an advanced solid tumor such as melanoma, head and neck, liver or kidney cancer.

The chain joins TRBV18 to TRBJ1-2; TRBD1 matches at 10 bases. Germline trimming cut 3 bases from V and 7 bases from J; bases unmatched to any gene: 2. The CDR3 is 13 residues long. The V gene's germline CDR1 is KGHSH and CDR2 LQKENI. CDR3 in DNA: TGTGCCAGCTCACCGTGGGACAGGGGTGGCTACACCTTC. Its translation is CASSPWDRGGYTF.

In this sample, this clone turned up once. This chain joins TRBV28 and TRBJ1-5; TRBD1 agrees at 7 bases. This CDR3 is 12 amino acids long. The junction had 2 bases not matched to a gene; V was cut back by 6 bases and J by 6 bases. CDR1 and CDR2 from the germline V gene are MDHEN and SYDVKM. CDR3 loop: CASRSGGQPQHF. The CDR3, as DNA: TGTGCCAGCAGATCAGGGGGTCAGCCCCAGCATTTT. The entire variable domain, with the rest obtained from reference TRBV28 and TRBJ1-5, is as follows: DVKVTQSSRYLVKRTGEKVFLECVQDMDHENMFWYRQDPGLGLRLIYFSYDVKMKEKGDIPEGYSVSREKKERFSLILESASTNQTSMYLCASRSGGQPQHFGDGTRLSIL.

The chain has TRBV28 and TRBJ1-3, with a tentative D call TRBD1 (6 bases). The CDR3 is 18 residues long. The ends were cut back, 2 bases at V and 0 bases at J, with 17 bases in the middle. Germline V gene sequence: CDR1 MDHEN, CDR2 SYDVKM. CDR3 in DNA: TGTGCCAGCAGTTTACCTGCAGGGGACGTGAGCTCTGGAAACACCATATATTTT. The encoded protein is CASSLPAGDVSSGNTIYF.

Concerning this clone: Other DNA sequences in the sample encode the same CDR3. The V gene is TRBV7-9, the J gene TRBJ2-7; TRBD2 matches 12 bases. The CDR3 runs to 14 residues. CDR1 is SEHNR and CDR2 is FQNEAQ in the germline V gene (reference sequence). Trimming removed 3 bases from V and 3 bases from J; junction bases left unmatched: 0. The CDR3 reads CASSLTSGSYEQYF. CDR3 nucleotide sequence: TGTGCCAGCAGCTTGACTAGCGGGAGCTACGAGCAGTACTTC.

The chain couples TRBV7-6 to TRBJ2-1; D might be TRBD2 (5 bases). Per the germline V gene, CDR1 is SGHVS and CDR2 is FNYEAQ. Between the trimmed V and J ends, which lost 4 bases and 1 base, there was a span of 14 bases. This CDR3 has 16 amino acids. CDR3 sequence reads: CASSSRGGGSYNEQFF. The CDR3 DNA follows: TGTGCCAGCAGCTCCCGCGGAGGCGGATCCTACAATGAGCAGTTCTTC.

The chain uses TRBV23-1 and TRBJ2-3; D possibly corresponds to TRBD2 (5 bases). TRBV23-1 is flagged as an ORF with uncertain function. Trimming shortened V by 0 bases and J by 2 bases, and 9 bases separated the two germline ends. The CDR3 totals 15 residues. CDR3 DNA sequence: TGCGCCAGCAGTCAATCAGAGCGGCCCACAGATACGCAGTATTTT. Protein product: CASSQSERPTDTQYF.

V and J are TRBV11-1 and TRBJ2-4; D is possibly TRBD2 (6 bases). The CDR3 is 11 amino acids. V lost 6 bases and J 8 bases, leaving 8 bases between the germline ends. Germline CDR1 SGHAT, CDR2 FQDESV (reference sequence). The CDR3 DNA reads TGTGCCAGCAGGTCGGGGGACATTCAGTACTTC. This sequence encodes CASRSGDIQYF.

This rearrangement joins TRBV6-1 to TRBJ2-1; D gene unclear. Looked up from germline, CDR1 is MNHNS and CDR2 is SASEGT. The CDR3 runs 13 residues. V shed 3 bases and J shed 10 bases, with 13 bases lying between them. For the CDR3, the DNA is TGTGCCAGCAGTGATGGTAGGGTTGGCGAGCAGTTCTTC. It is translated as CASSDGRVGEQFF.

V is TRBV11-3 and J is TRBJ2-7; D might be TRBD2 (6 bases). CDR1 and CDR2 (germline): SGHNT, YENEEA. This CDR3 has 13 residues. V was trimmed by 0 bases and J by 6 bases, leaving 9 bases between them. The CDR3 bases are TGTGCCAGCAGCTTAGACGGAGGGAGCGAGCAGTACTTC. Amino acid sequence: CASSLDGGSEQYF.

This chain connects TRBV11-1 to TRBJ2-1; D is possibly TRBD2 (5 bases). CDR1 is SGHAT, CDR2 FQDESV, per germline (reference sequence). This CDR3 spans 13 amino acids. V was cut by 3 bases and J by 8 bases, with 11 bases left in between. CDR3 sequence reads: CASSFLAVDEQFF. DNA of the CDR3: TGTGCCAGCAGCTTCCTAGCAGTGGATGAGCAGTTCTTC.

CDR3: CASSRTMAVAEKDTQYF. In DNA, the CDR3 is TGCGCCAGCAGCCGGACGATGGCAGTTGCAGAGAAAGATACGCAGTATTTT. The chain joins TRBV4-1 to TRBJ2-3; D not resolved. Per the germline V gene, CDR1 is MGHRA and CDR2 is YSYEKL. The CDR3 runs 17 residues. V was pared by 4 bases and J by 5 bases, with 22 bases between.

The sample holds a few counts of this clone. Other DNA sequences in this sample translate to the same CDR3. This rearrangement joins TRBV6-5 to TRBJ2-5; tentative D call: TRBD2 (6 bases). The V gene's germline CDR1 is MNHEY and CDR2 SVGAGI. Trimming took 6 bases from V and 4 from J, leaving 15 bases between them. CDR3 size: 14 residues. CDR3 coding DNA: TGTGCCAGCAGCTCCGGTTTGGGGGGAGAGACCCAGTACTTC. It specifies CASSSGLGGETQYF.

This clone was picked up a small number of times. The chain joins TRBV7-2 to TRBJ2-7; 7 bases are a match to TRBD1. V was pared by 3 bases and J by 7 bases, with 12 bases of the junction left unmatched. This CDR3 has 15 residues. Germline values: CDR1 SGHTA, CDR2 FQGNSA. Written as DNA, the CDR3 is TGTGCCAGCAGCTTTTCCACAGGGGCCTCCGGGGAGCAGTACTTC. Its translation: CASSFSTGASGEQYF.

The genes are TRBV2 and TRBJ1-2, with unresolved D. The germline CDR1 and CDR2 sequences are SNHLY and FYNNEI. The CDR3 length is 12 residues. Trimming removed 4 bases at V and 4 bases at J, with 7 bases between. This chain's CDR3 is CASSVLSYGYTF. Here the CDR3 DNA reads TGTGCCAGCAGTGTTTTGAGCTATGGCTACACCTTC.